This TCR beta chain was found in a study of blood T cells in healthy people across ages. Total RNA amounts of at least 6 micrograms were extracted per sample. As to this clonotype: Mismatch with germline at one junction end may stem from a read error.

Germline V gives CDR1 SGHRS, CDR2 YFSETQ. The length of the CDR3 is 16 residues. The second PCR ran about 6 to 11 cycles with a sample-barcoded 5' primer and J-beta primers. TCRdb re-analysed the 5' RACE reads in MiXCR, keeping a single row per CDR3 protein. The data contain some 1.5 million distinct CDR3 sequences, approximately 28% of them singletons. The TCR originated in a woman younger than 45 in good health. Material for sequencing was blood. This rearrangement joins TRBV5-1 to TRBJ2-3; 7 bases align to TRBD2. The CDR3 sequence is CVSSFLLAEPTDTQYF. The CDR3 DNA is TGCGTCAGCAGCTTCCTTCTAGCGGAGCCCACAGATACGCAGTATTTT. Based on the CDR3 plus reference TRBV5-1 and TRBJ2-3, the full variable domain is KAGVTQTPRYLIKTRGQQVTLSCSPISGHRSVSWYQQTPGQGLQFLFEYFSETQRNKGNFPGRFSGRQFSNSRSEMNVSTLELGDSALYLCVSSFLLAEPTDTQYFGPGTRLTVL.